This TCR beta chain derives from a study of T cells in localized non-small cell lung cancer. Per germline, CDR1 KGHSH and CDR2 LQKENI. The V gene end was trimmed by 3 bases and the J gene end by 2 bases; junction bases not matched to a gene: 1. The length of the CDR3 is 14 residues. Data came from immunoSEQ multiplex PCR; TCRdb stores just in-frame clones and leaves some out. The sample lists some 1,600 clones, 20% to 25% occurring once. On this clone itself: Its target is unknown.

Study findings and constraints: Longer overall survival accompanied higher blood T cell density.

The sequence derives from a woman aged 40-69 years with stage III squamous cell lung carcinoma. The chain is built from TRBV18 and TRBJ1-2, with 9 bases fitting TRBD1. The specimen was normal lung tissue next to the tumor, collected before any cancer treatment. CDR3 in amino acids: CASSPGQGNYGYTF. Written as DNA, the CDR3 is TGTGCCAGCTCACCGGGACAGGGCAACTATGGCTACACCTTC.